The 18 T cell receptor beta chains below come from one sample, sequenced in a study of blood T cell repertoires in COVID-19. Only in-frame clones appear in the TCRdb table, and some are missing; sequencing was by immunoSEQ multiplex PCR. Altogether 150,000 to 200,000 clones are present, around 90% being singletons, with the ten largest covering approximately 8.1%. Sequencing was done on a sample of PBMCs or T cells enriched from blood (not recorded which). The receptor set was obtained from a woman between 18 and 29 years old who had recovered from COVID-19.

The genes are TRBV3-1 (or the pseudogene TRBV3-2) and TRBJ2-7; tentatively, D is TRBD2 (5 bases). The V gene's germline CDR1 is LGHDT and CDR2 YNNKEL (reference sequence). V shed 2 bases and J shed 9 bases, with 17 bases lying between them. This CDR3 is 14 amino acids long. The CDR3 coding sequence is TGTGCCAGCAGCCAAAGAGCGGCGGCCATGGGGCAGTACTTC. Encoded protein: CASSQRAAAMGQYF.

The gene calls are TRBV5-1 and TRBJ1-1; 7 bases map to TRBD1. This CDR3 comprises 14 residues. V lost 5 bases to trimming and J lost 2 bases; unmatched junction nucleotides: 6. Looked up from germline, CDR1 is SGHRS and CDR2 is YFSETQ. The CDR3 here is CASSSGQPNTEAFF. The CDR3 nucleotides are TGCGCCAGCAGTTCGGGACAGCCTAACACTGAAGCTTTCTTT.

This sequence joins TRBV5-1 and TRBJ1-2; 8 nucleotides match TRBD1. The germline V gene encodes CDR1 SGHRS and CDR2 YFSETQ. With V trimmed by 1 base and J by 4 bases, 6 bases remained unmatched. The CDR3 is 15 residues long. CDR3 nucleotide sequence: TGCGCCAGCAGCTTGTCCCAGGGGGCGATCTATGGCTACACCTTC. Translated, it gives CASSLSQGAIYGYTF.

This clone was detected only once. V usage is TRBV5-1 and J usage is TRBJ2-2; 7 nucleotides agree with TRBD2. The CDR3 runs 13 residues. The germline gives CDR1 SGHRS, CDR2 YFSETQ. The trim removed 6 bases at V and 6 bases at J, leaving 5 bases unmatched. The CDR3 DNA is TGCGCCAGCAATCTAGCGGCCCCCGGGGAGCTGTTTTTT. This sequence encodes CASNLAAPGELFF.

This clone was found once. The rearrangement links TRBV15 to TRBJ1-6; no firm D call. Germline CDR1 and CDR2: LNHNV and YYDKDF (reference sequence). The CDR3 is 15 amino acids. V dropped 3 bases and J dropped 5 bases, with 11 bases sitting between them. The CDR3 coding sequence is TGTGCCACCAGCAGCTGGGCAACGAATAATTCACCCCTCCACTTT. Its translation is CATSSWATNNSPLHF.

The rearrangement joins TRBV5-1 to TRBJ2-3, with 7 bases identical to TRBD1. Trimming at V came to 1 base and at J to 0 bases, leaving 5 bases not matched to a gene. The CDR3 has 16 residues. From germline, CDR1 is SGHRS and CDR2 YFSETQ. Written as DNA, the CDR3 is TGCGCCAGCAGCTTGCGGGACAGCTCTAGCACAGATACGCAGTATTTT. This sequence encodes CASSLRDSSSTDTQYF.

This chain connects TRBV28 to TRBJ1-1; the D gene is possibly TRBD1 (5 bases). Deletions cut 6 bases from V and 3 bases from J, with 17 bases between. The germline V gene encodes CDR1 MDHEN and CDR2 SYDVKM. The length of the CDR3 is 15 residues. Here the CDR3 reads CASSRDLMGYTEAFF. The CDR3 DNA is TGTGCCAGCAGCAGGGACTTAATGGGGTACACTGAAGCTTTCTTT. Using reference TRBV28 and TRBJ1-1 for the parts outside the CDR3, the full variable domain is DVKVTQSSRYLVKRTGEKVFLECVQDMDHENMFWYRQDPGLGLRLIYFSYDVKMKEKGDIPEGYSVSREKKERFSLILESASTNQTSMYLCASSRDLMGYTEAFFGQGTRLTVV.

This clone showed up just a few times. The chain carries TRBV6-1 and TRBJ1-1; 7 bases are shared with TRBD1. The CDR3 length is 13 residues. Per germline, CDR1 MNHNS and CDR2 SASEGT. The trim removed 2 bases at V and 4 bases at J, leaving 1 base unmatched. The CDR3 is CASSEYRGTEAFF. In nucleotides, the CDR3 is TGTGCCAGCAGTGAATACAGGGGCACTGAAGCTTTCTTT.

This sequence joins TRBV9 and TRBJ1-2, with no clear D. Germline lookup yields CDR1 SGDLS and CDR2 YYNGEE. Trimming removed 3 bases from V and 6 bases from J, with 15 bases in between. The CDR3 extends over 14 amino acids. CDR3 bases: TGTGCCAGCAGCGAACCCGGGAACCTAAATGGCTACACCTTC. Translating it yields CASSEPGNLNGYTF.

The CDR3 coding sequence is TGTGCCAGCAGCCTACTAGCGGGGACGAGCTCTGGGGCCAACGTCCTGACTTTC. Encoded protein: CASSLLAGTSSGANVLTF. V usage is TRBV27 and J usage is TRBJ2-6; TRBD2 agrees at 10 bases. V shed 6 bases, J shed 0 bases, and the junction held 8 bases outside the gene matches. CDR1 is MNHEY and CDR2 is SMNVEV in the germline V gene (reference sequence). The CDR3 is made up of 18 amino acids.

The chain links TRBV5-8 to TRBJ2-7, with 10 positions matching TRBD1. The CDR3 consists of 15 residues. Germline CDR1 and CDR2: SGHTS and YDEGEE. V lost 4 bases to trimming and J lost 2 bases; unmatched junction nucleotides: 6. CDR3: CASSPGTGVAYEQYF. The CDR3 coding sequence is TGTGCCAGCAGCCCTGGGACAGGGGTGGCCTACGAGCAGTACTTC.

J is TRBJ1-1 and V is TRBV15; TRBD1 might be the D (5 bases). V lost 1 base and J lost 9, with 9 bases in between. Germline V CDR1 and CDR2: LNHNV, YYDKDF (reference sequence). There are 12 residues in the CDR3. The CDR3: CATSRGNRKAFF. The CDR3 DNA reads TGTGCCACCAGCAGAGGGAACAGGAAAGCTTTCTTT.

DNA of the CDR3: TGTGCCAGCAGCTTTGGTGGGGCGTTGGAGACCCAGTACTTC. It yields the protein CASSFGGALETQYF. The chain is built from TRBV5-4 and TRBJ2-5; possible D gene TRBD1, 5 bases. V dropped 2 bases and J dropped 5 bases, with 13 bases sitting between them. The V gene's germline CDR1 is SGHNT and CDR2 YYREEE (reference sequence). The length of the CDR3 is 14 residues.

The gene calls are TRBV27 and TRBJ1-5; 8 bases match TRBD1. Germline loops: CDR1 MNHEY, CDR2 SMNVEV (reference sequence). CDR3 length equals 15 residues. With V trimmed by 4 bases and J by 4 bases, 6 bases remained unmatched. The CDR3 DNA sequence: TGTGCCAGCAGTTGGTCCGGGACAGGAAATCAGCCCCAGCATTTT. Its protein product is CASSWSGTGNQPQHF.

This chain links TRBV21-1 with TRBJ1-4; the table names TRBD1, a call not compared with the DNA. TRBV21-1 is a pseudogene segment. The CDR3 length is 17 residues. The CDR3, as DNA: TGTGCCAGCAGCAAATCCCAGGGGACCTCAACTAATGAAAAACTGTTTTTT. Translating gives CASSKSQGTSTNEKLFF.

V gene TRBV28 combines with J gene TRBJ1-2, with TRBD1 matching 7 bases. Germline trimming cut 5 bases from V and 1 base from J; bases unmatched to any gene: 10. Germline V gene sequence: CDR1 MDHEN, CDR2 SYDVKM. This CDR3 spans 16 amino acids. The CDR3 loop is CASSIPDRMINYGYTF. The DNA of the CDR3 is TGTGCCAGCAGTATTCCGGACAGGATGATTAACTATGGCTACACCTTC.

In this sample, this clone turned up once. CDR3 amino acids: CASSGKGTSFLFF. DNA of the CDR3: TGTGCCAGCAGTGGTAAAGGGACATCTTTTCTGTTTTTT. This chain connects TRBV2 to TRBJ1-4, with D tentatively TRBD1 (6 bases). This CDR3 has 13 residues. Germline loops: CDR1 SNHLY, CDR2 FYNNEI. Between the trimmed V and J ends, which lost 4 bases and 14 bases, there was a span of 17 bases.

The chain uses TRBV2 and TRBJ1-4; 10 nucleotides match TRBD1. Germline V lookup: CDR1 SNHLY, CDR2 FYNNEI. This CDR3 is built from 15 residues. The trim removed 6 bases at V and 4 bases at J, leaving 5 bases unmatched. The CDR3 sequence: CASSDRGQDNEKLFF. In DNA, the CDR3 is TGTGCCAGCAGCGACAGGGGGCAGGATAATGAAAAACTGTTTTTT.